These T cell receptor beta chains were read from a single sample in a study of cytomegalovirus exposure and HLA in healthy donors. Profiling relied on immunoSEQ multiplex PCR, and the TCRdb table lists in-frame clones only, not all of them. Among roughly 40,000 clones listed, about 50% were seen once. The sequenced sample was PBMCs. The source of these receptors is a human donor in good health. Both conserved end residues are part of each CDR3. Fields, in order: clone size, J gene, V gene, D gene, CDR3 DNA, CDR3 protein. D genes are given only for firm matches. Where a row states a size, it is once, few, many or the class of an expanded clone; other rows omit it.

clone size: -; J gene: TRBJ1-2; V gene: TRBV6-5; D gene: -; CDR3 DNA: TGTGCCAGCAGCCTGGTGGCGGATAACTATGGCTACACCTTC; CDR3 protein: CASSLVADNYGYTF
clone size: -; J gene: TRBJ2-1; V gene: TRBV18; D gene: -; CDR3 DNA: TGTGCCAGCTCACCGCGGGAAGGTGAGCAGTTCTTC; CDR3 protein: CASSPREGEQFF
clone size: few; J gene: TRBJ1-6; V gene: TRBV7-2; D gene: -; CDR3 DNA: TGTGCCAGCAGCTCTCTTCGGGATAATTCACCCCTCCACTTT; CDR3 protein: CASSSLRDNSPLHF
clone size: -; J gene: TRBJ1-2; V gene: TRBV9; D gene: -; CDR3 DNA: TGTGCCAGCAGTCGTAGCAAGGAAGGTTCCTGGACTAACTATGGCTACACCTTC; CDR3 protein: CASSRSKEGSWTNYGYTF
clone size: -; J gene: TRBJ1-2; V gene: TRBV27; D gene: TRBD1; CDR3 DNA: TGTGCCAGCAGTCGGACAGGCCCTAACTATGGCTACACCTTC; CDR3 protein: CASSRTGPNYGYTF
clone size: -; J gene: TRBJ1-5; V gene: TRBV18; D gene: TRBD1; CDR3 DNA: TGTGCCAGCTCACCAGGACAGGGTGGCAAGCCCCAGCATTTT; CDR3 protein: CASSPGQGGKPQHF
clone size: -; J gene: TRBJ1-2; V gene: TRBV6-5; D gene: -; CDR3 DNA: TGTGCCAGCAGTTACAAAGCCAGGGCGTCTAACTATGGCTACACCTTC; CDR3 protein: CASSYKARASNYGYTF
clone size: -; J gene: TRBJ2-7; V gene: TRBV5-1; D gene: TRBD2; CDR3 DNA: TGCGCCAGCAGCTCGGGGGCTAGCGGGAGTTACGAGCAGTACTTC; CDR3 protein: CASSSGASGSYEQYF
clone size: few; J gene: TRBJ1-1; V gene: TRBV19; D gene: -; CDR3 DNA: TGTGCCAGTAGTATAGGGGCAAGGATAGTGAACACTGAAGCTTTCTTT; CDR3 protein: CASSIGARIVNTEAFF
clone size: -; J gene: TRBJ2-1; V gene: TRBV7-6; D gene: -; CDR3 DNA: TGTGCCAGCAGCGGCGGTAGCTCCTACAATGAGCAGTTCTTC; CDR3 protein: CASSGGSSYNEQFF
clone size: few; J gene: TRBJ1-5; V gene: TRBV25-1; D gene: TRBD1; CDR3 DNA: TGTGCCAGCAGCTGTTCCTACAGGGGGGTTAGCAATCAGCCCCAGCATTTT; CDR3 protein: CASSCSYRGVSNQPQHF
clone size: few; J gene: TRBJ1-5; V gene: TRBV6-5; D gene: TRBD1; CDR3 DNA: TGTGCCAGCAGGGCTCCGGGACAGGGTATTCAGCCCCAGCATTTT; CDR3 protein: CASRAPGQGIQPQHF
clone size: few; J gene: TRBJ2-7; V gene: TRBV18; D gene: -; CDR3 DNA: TGTGCCAGCTCACCACTATCCGGGGGAGCTAACTACGAGCAGTACTTC; CDR3 protein: CASSPLSGGANYEQYF
clone size: -; J gene: TRBJ2-2; V gene: TRBV10-3; D gene: -; CDR3 DNA: TGTGCCATCAATGCTAGAACCCCCGGGGAGCTGTTTTTT; CDR3 protein: CAINARTPGELFF
clone size: -; J gene: TRBJ2-7; V gene: TRBV5-1; D gene: -; CDR3 DNA: TGCGCCAGCAGCTTGGTGGGGAGCTACGAGCAGTACTTC; CDR3 protein: CASSLVGSYEQYF
clone size: -; J gene: TRBJ2-5; V gene: TRBV19; D gene: TRBD2; CDR3 DNA: TGTGCCAGTAGTGTCGGGGGGCAAGAGACCCAGTACTTC; CDR3 protein: CASSVGGQETQYF
clone size: -; J gene: TRBJ2-7; V gene: TRBV27; D gene: -; CDR3 DNA: TGTGCCAGCAGTCCGGGGGGCGGGCGCTACGAGCAGTACTTC; CDR3 protein: CASSPGGGRYEQYF
clone size: -; J gene: TRBJ2-7; V gene: TRBV27; D gene: -; CDR3 DNA: TGTGCCAGCAGTTTATCGATGCAGGGGTACGAGCAGTACTTC; CDR3 protein: CASSLSMQGYEQYF
clone size: few; J gene: TRBJ2-7; V gene: TRBV4-1; D gene: -; CDR3 DNA: TGCGCCAGCAGCCAAGAGGGGGGAGCCTCCTACGAGCAGTACTTC; CDR3 protein: CASSQEGGASYEQYF
clone size: -; J gene: TRBJ1-5; V gene: TRBV6-1; D gene: -; CDR3 DNA: TGTGCCAGTAAGGGGTCTAGCAATCAGCCCCAGCATTTT; CDR3 protein: CASKGSSNQPQHF
clone size: -; J gene: TRBJ2-3; V gene: TRBV18; D gene: -; CDR3 DNA: TGTGCCAGCTCACCAAGTCCTACTAGCACAGATACGCAGTATTTT; CDR3 protein: CASSPSPTSTDTQYF
clone size: -; J gene: TRBJ1-1; V gene: TRBV28; D gene: -; CDR3 DNA: TGTGCCAGCAGTTTAGCGGTGACAGTCATTGAAGCTTTCTTT; CDR3 protein: CASSLAVTVIEAFF
clone size: few; J gene: TRBJ2-1; V gene: TRBV7-2; D gene: TRBD2; CDR3 DNA: TGTGCCAGCAGCCAACTAGCGGGAGCGTCGAATGAGCAGTTCTTC; CDR3 protein: CASSQLAGASNEQFF
clone size: -; J gene: TRBJ1-3; V gene: TRBV6-5; D gene: -; CDR3 DNA: TGTGCCAGCAGTTACCAGGCGGGGGGCTCTGGAAACACCATATATTTT; CDR3 protein: CASSYQAGGSGNTIYF
clone size: -; J gene: TRBJ2-7; V gene: TRBV27; D gene: -; CDR3 DNA: TGTGCCAGCACCGAGTTACAGGCGCCCGAGCAGTACTTC; CDR3 protein: CASTELQAPEQYF
clone size: -; J gene: TRBJ1-4; V gene: TRBV7-2; D gene: TRBD1; CDR3 DNA: TGTGCCAGCAGCTCGCCCTTGACAGGGAGCGAAAAACTGTTTTTT; CDR3 protein: CASSSPLTGSEKLFF
clone size: -; J gene: TRBJ2-7; V gene: TRBV4-2; D gene: -; CDR3 DNA: TGTGCCAGCAGCCAAGGACTAGAATACGAGCAGTACTTC; CDR3 protein: CASSQGLEYEQYF
clone size: -; J gene: TRBJ1-6; V gene: TRBV7-3; D gene: -; CDR3 DNA: TGTGCCAGCAGCTTGAGACAGGCGGATGGTTCACCCCTCCACTTT; CDR3 protein: CASSLRQADGSPLHF
clone size: medium-sized; J gene: TRBJ2-1; V gene: TRBV6-4; D gene: TRBD2; CDR3 DNA: TGTGCCAGCAGTGACGGTAGCGGGGGGGATGAGCAGTTCTTC; CDR3 protein: CASSDGSGGDEQFF
clone size: -; J gene: TRBJ2-7; V gene: TRBV6-5; D gene: -; CDR3 DNA: TGTGCCAGCAGTTACTCCCCGGCGTCTCTATCGGGGGAGCAGTACTTC; CDR3 protein: CASSYSPASLSGEQYF
clone size: -; J gene: TRBJ2-1; V gene: TRBV19; D gene: TRBD2; CDR3 DNA: TGTGCCAGTATACGAAAGGGGACTAGCGAGTCAAATGAGCAGTTCTTC; CDR3 protein: CASIRKGTSESNEQFF
clone size: -; J gene: TRBJ1-5; V gene: TRBV30; D gene: TRBD1; CDR3 DNA: TGTGCCTGGAGTCCGGGACAGGGAAATCAGCCCCAGCATTTT; CDR3 protein: CAWSPGQGNQPQHF
clone size: few; J gene: TRBJ1-3; V gene: TRBV4-2; D gene: TRBD1; CDR3 DNA: TGTGCCAGCAGCCAAGGGTCGGCAGGGGGCTCCGGAAACACCATATATTTT; CDR3 protein: CASSQGSAGGSGNTIYF
clone size: few; J gene: TRBJ2-7; V gene: TRBV4-1; D gene: TRBD2; CDR3 DNA: TGCGCCAGCAGCCAACCGCGGGAGGGCTACGAGCAGTACTTC; CDR3 protein: CASSQPREGYEQYF
clone size: -; J gene: TRBJ1-1; V gene: TRBV9; D gene: -; CDR3 DNA: TGTGCCAGCAGCGTCCGGGACATCTTTAACACTGAAGCTTTCTTT; CDR3 protein: CASSVRDIFNTEAFF
clone size: -; J gene: TRBJ2-7; V gene: TRBV5-1; D gene: TRBD1; CDR3 DNA: TGCGCCAGCAGCTCCGGGACAGGGTTCTACGAGCAGTACTTC; CDR3 protein: CASSSGTGFYEQYF
clone size: few; J gene: TRBJ2-7; V gene: TRBV6-6; D gene: -; CDR3 DNA: TGTGCCAGCAGTTTGGGGAGATCCACGGCGACCTACGAGCAGTACTTC; CDR3 protein: CASSLGRSTATYEQYF
clone size: -; J gene: TRBJ1-5; V gene: TRBV2; D gene: TRBD1; CDR3 DNA: TGTGCCAGCAGTGAATGGCAGGGGGTTCAGCCCCAGCATTTT; CDR3 protein: CASSEWQGVQPQHF
clone size: -; J gene: TRBJ1-1; V gene: TRBV7-2; D gene: TRBD1; CDR3 DNA: TGTGCCAGCAGCCTCTTACCGGGACAGGGTGTAGCTTTCTTT; CDR3 protein: CASSLLPGQGVAFF
clone size: -; J gene: TRBJ2-1; V gene: TRBV11-3; D gene: -; CDR3 DNA: TGTGCCAGCAGCTTAGTGGTGGGGGCCCCTTACAATGAGCAGTTCTTC; CDR3 protein: CASSLVVGAPYNEQFF